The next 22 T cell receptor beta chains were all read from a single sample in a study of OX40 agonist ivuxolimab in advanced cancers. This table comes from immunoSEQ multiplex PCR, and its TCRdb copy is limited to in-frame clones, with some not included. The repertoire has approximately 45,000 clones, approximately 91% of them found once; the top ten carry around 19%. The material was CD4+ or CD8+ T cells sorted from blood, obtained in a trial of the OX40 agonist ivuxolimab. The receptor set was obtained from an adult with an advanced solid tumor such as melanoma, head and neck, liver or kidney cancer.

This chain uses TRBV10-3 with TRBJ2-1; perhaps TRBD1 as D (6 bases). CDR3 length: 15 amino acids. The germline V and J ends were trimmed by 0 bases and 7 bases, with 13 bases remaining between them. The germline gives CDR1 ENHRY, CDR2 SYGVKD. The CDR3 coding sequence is TGTGCCATCAGTGAGTCCGCCAGGGGCGGGAATGAGCAGTTCTTC. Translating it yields CAISESARGGNEQFF.

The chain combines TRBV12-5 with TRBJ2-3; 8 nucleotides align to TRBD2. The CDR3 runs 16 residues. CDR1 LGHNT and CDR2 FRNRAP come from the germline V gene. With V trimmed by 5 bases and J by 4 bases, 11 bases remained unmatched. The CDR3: CASGTQAGASPDTQYF. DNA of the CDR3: TGTGCTAGTGGTACCCAAGCGGGGGCCTCACCAGATACGCAGTATTTT.

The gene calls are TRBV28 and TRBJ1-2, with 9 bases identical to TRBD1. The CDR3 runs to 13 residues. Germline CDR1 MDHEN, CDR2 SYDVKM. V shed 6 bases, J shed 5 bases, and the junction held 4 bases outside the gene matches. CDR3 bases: TGTGCCAGCAGCCAAGACAGGGGGTATGGCTACACCTTC. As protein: CASSQDRGYGYTF.

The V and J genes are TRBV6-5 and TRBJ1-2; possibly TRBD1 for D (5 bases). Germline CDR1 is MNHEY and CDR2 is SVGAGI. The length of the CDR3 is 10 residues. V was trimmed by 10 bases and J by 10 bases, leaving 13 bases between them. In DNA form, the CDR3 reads TGTGCCACCAGACAGCGGGACTACACCTTC. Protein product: CATRQRDYTF.

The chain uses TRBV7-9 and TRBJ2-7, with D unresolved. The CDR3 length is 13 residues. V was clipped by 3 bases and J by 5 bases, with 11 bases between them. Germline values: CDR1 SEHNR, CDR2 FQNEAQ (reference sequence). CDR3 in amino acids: CASSFMGIDEQYF. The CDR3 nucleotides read TGTGCCAGCAGCTTTATGGGCATCGACGAGCAGTACTTC.

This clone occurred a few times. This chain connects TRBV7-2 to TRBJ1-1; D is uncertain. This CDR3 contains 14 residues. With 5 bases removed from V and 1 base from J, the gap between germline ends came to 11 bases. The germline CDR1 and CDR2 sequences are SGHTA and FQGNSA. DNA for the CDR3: TGTGCCAGCAGCCTCTATAGCGGGAACACTGAAGCTTTCTTT. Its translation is CASSLYSGNTEAFF.

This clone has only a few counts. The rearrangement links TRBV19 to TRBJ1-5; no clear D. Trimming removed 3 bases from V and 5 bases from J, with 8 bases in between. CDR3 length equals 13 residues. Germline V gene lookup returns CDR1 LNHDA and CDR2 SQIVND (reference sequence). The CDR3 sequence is CASSIGSHQPQHF. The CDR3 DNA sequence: TGTGCCAGTAGTATCGGGAGCCATCAGCCCCAGCATTTT.

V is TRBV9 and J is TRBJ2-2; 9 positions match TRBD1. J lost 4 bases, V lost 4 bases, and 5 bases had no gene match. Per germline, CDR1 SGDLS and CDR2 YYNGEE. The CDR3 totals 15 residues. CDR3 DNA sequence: TGTGCCAGCAGCATGACAGGGGGGAGCACCGGGGAGCTGTTTTTT. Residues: CASSMTGGSTGELFF.

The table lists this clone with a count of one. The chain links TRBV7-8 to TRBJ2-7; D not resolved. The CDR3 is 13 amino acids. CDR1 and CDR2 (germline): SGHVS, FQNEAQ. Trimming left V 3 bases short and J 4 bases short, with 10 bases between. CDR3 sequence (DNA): TGTGCCAGCAGCTTCCGGGCCGTATACGAGCAGTACTTC. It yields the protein CASSFRAVYEQYF. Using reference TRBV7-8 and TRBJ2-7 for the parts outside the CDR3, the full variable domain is GAGVSQSPRYKVAKRGQDVALRCDPISGHVSLFWYQQALGQGPEFLTYFQNEAQLDKSGLPSDRFFAERPEGSVSTLKIQRTQQEDSAVYLCASSFRAVYEQYFGPGTRLTVT.

The CDR3 DNA is TGTGCCAGCAGTCGCCGGACAGGCGCCTACAATGAGCAGTTCTTC. Amino acid sequence: CASSRRTGAYNEQFF. The chain carries TRBV27 and TRBJ2-1, with 7 bases aligning to TRBD1. This CDR3 comprises 15 residues. V was clipped by 5 bases and J by 2 bases; unmatched bases: 6. Germline CDR1 and CDR2: MNHEY and SMNVEV (reference sequence).

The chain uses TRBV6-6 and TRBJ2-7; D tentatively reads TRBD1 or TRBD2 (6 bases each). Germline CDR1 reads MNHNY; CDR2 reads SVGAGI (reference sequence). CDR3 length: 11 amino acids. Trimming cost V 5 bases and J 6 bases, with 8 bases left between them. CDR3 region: CASSGGLEQYF. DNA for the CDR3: TGTGCCAGCAGTGGGGGGCTCGAGCAGTACTTC.

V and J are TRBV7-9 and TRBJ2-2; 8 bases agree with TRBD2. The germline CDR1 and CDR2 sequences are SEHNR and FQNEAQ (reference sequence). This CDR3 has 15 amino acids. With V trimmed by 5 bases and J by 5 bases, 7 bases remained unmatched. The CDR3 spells CASSPGPGGTGELFF. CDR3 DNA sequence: TGTGCCAGCAGCCCCGGGCCGGGGGGGACCGGGGAGCTGTTTTTT.

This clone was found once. The CDR3 spells CASRKPGPPEEQYF. CDR3 sequence (DNA): TGTGCCAGCAGAAAACCGGGACCGCCGGAAGAGCAGTACTTC. The chain uses TRBV6-1 and TRBJ2-7, with D perhaps matching TRBD1 or TRBD2 (5 bases each). V was trimmed by 6 bases and J by 7 bases, leaving 19 bases between them. CDR1 and CDR2 from the germline V gene are MNHNS and SASEGT. The CDR3 covers 14 residues.

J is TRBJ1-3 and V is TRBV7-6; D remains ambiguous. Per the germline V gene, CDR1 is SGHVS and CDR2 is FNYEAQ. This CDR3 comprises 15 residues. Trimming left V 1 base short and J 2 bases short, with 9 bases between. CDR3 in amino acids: CASSLDPSTGNTIYF. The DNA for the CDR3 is TGTGCCAGCAGCTTAGACCCTAGTACTGGAAACACCATATATTTT.

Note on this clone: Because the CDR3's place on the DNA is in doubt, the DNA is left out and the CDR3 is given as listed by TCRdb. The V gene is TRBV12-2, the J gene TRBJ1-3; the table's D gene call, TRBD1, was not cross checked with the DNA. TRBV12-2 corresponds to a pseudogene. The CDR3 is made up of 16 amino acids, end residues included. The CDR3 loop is CASRNEVGTGTNTIYF.

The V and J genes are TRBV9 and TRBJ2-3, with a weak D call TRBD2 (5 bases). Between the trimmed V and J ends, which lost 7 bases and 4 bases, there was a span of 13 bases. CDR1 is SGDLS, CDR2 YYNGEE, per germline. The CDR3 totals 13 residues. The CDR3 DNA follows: TGTGCCAGCGGTCGGGAAGTCGCAGATACGCAGTATTTT. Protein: CASGREVADTQYF.

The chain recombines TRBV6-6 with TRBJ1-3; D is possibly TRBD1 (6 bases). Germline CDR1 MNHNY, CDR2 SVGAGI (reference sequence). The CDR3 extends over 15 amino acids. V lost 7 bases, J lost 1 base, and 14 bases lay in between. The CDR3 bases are TGTGCCAGCATTGGACAGTCCAAATCTGGAAACACCATATATTTT. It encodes CASIGQSKSGNTIYF.

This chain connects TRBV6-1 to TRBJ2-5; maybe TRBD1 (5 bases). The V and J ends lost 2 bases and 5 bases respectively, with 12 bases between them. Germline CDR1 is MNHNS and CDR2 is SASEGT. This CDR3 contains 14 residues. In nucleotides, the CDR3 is TGTGCCAGCAGTGAAATAAGGGGCTTGGAGACCCAGTACTTC. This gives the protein CASSEIRGLETQYF.

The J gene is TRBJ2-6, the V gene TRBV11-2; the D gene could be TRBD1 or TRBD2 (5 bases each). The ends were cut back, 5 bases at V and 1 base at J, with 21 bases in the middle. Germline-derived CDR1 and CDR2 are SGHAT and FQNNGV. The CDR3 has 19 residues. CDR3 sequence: CASSEGFFGGSSGANVLTF. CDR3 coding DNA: TGTGCCAGCAGCGAGGGGTTTTTTGGGGGTAGTTCTGGGGCCAACGTCCTGACTTTC.

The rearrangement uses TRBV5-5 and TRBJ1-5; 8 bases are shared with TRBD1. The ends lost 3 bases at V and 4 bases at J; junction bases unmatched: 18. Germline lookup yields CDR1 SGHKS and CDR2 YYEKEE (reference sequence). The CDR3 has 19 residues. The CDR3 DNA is TGTGCCAGCAGCTCAATTTACGACAGGGGTCTCCCACAAAATCAGCCCCAGCATTTT. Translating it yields CASSSIYDRGLPQNQPQHF.

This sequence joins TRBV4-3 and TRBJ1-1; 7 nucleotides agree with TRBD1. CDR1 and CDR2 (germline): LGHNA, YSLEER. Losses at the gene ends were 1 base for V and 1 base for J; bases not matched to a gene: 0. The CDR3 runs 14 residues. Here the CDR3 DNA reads TGCGCCAGCAGCCAAGGACAGGGGAACACTGAAGCTTTCTTT. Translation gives CASSQGQGNTEAFF.

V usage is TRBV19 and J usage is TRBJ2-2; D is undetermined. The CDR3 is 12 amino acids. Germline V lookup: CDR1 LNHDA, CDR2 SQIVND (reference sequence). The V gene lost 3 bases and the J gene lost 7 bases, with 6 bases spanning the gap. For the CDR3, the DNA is TGTGCCAGTAGTATTGGGGTCGGGGAGCTGTTTTTT. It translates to CASSIGVGELFF.